Presented here are 24 T cell receptor beta chains from one specimen sequenced in a study of CD8 T cells in Susac syndrome. When the RNA was reverse transcribed, random hexamers were used with an input of roughly 0.45 to 1 ug. TCRdb analysed the immunoSEQ multiplex PCR reads with MiXCR anew, one entry per CDR3 protein. The sample yields around 170,000 distinct CDR3 sequences, 90% to 95% seen once. The sequencing sample was made of CD8+ T cells from PBMCs. These receptors all stem from a human donor with multiple sclerosis.

The chain combines TRBV5-4 with TRBJ2-7; D gene ambiguous. Germline lookup yields CDR1 SGHNT and CDR2 YYREEE (reference sequence). This CDR3 comprises 13 residues. V lost 0 bases and J 5 bases, leaving 9 bases between the germline ends. The CDR3 region is CASSLAVANEQYF. Written as DNA, the CDR3 is TGTGCCAGCAGCTTGGCCGTGGCGAACGAGCAGTACTTC. The full variable domain, with the rest looked up from reference TRBV5-4 and TRBJ2-7, is ETGVTQSPTHLIKTRGQQVTLRCSSQSGHNTVSWYQQALGQGPQFIFQYYREEENGRGNFPPRFSGLQFPNYSSELNVNALELDDSALYLCASSLAVANEQYFGPGTRLTVT.

The chain employs TRBV2 and TRBJ2-7; D uncertain. Germline V CDR1 and CDR2: SNHLY, FYNNEI. V shed 2 bases and J shed 4 bases, with 3 bases lying between them. The CDR3 spans 11 residues. The CDR3 region has the DNA TGTGCCAGCAGTGAATGGTACGAGCAGTACTTC. It codes for CASSEWYEQYF. Variable domain in full (rest from reference TRBV2 and TRBJ2-7): EPEVTQTPSHQVTQMGQEVILRCVPISNHLYFYWYRQILGQKVEFLVSFYNNEISEKSEIFDDQFSVERPDGSNFTLKIRSTKLEDSAMYFCASSEWYEQYFGPGTRLTVT.

The chain recombines TRBV13 with TRBJ2-3; TRBD2 matches at 7 bases. The CDR3 has 15 amino acids. Germline CDR1 is PRHDT and CDR2 is FYEKMQ (reference sequence). J gave up 2 bases and V 5 bases, and 7 bases lay outside the gene matches. This CDR3 is CASSPLAEITDTQYF. Here the CDR3 DNA reads TGTGCCAGCAGCCCTCTAGCGGAGATCACAGATACGCAGTATTTT. Using reference TRBV13 and TRBJ2-3 for the parts outside the CDR3, the full variable domain is AAGVIQSPRHLIKEKRETATLKCYPIPRHDTVYWYQQGPGQDPQFLISFYEKMQSDKGSIPDRFSAQQFSDYHSELNMSSLELGDSALYFCASSPLAEITDTQYFGPGTRLTVL.

V and J are TRBV7-2 and TRBJ1-2; 7 bases fit TRBD1. Germline assignment: CDR1 SGHTA and CDR2 FQGNSA. Trimming at V came to 9 bases and at J to 3 bases, leaving 10 bases not matched to a gene. The CDR3 runs 14 residues. This CDR3 reads CARIKRQGDYGYTF. The CDR3 bases are TGTGCCAGGATTAAGAGACAGGGAGACTATGGCTACACCTTC.

This chain joins TRBV4-1 and TRBJ2-5; no definite D call. Germline assignment: CDR1 MGHRA and CDR2 YSYEKL. V lost 1 base, J lost 2 bases, and 11 bases lay in between. CDR3 length: 15 residues. This CDR3 reads CASSQVAGSQETQYF. The CDR3 DNA is TGCGCCAGCAGCCAAGTCGCCGGGTCACAAGAGACCCAGTACTTC.

The chain is built from TRBV29-1 and TRBJ1-1; D is uncertain. The germline CDR1 and CDR2 sequences are SQVTM and ANQGSEA. CDR3 length: 11 amino acids. V dropped 7 bases and J dropped 2 bases, with 8 bases sitting between them. The CDR3 reads CSAYSNTEAFF. In DNA form, the CDR3 reads TGCAGCGCCTACAGTAACACTGAAGCTTTCTTT. The full variable domain, its missing parts supplied by reference TRBV29-1 and TRBJ1-1, is SAVISQKPSRDICQRGTSLTIQCQVDSQVTMMFWYRQQPGQSLTLIATANQGSEATYESGFVIDKFPISRPNLTFSTLTVSNMSPEDSSIYLCSAYSNTEAFFGQGTRLTVV.

V gene TRBV5-1 combines with J gene TRBJ1-1, with D perhaps TRBD1 (5 bases). Trimming removed 0 bases at V and 10 bases at J, with 13 bases between. CDR1 is SGHRS, CDR2 YFSETQ, per germline. This CDR3 region has 13 residues. CDR3 sequence (DNA): TGCGCCAGCAGCTTGGGACGGGGGAGAGGAGCTTTCTTT. This encodes CASSLGRGRGAFF.

The V and J genes are TRBV28 and TRBJ2-5; 11 bases line up with TRBD2. Germline-derived CDR1 and CDR2 are MDHEN and SYDVKM. Trimming cost V 6 bases and J 0 bases; bases outside gene matches: 9. The CDR3 runs to 17 residues. CDR3 nucleotides: TGTGCCAGCAGCTACTCCCCGGGACTAGCGGACCAAGAGACCCAGTACTTC. Protein: CASSYSPGLADQETQYF.

This clonotype was seen once. V gene TRBV4-1 combines with J gene TRBJ2-3; D is ambiguous. Deletions cut 4 bases from V and 0 bases from J, with 11 bases between. CDR1 is MGHRA and CDR2 is YSYEKL in the germline V gene. This CDR3 spans 15 amino acids. As DNA, the CDR3 is TGCGCCAGCAGCCTTAGCAAACCTAGCACAGATACGCAGTATTTT. Protein: CASSLSKPSTDTQYF.

The rearrangement uses TRBV20-1 and TRBJ2-1; D perhaps matches TRBD2 (6 bases). V was pared by 6 bases and J by 0 bases, with 15 bases between. The CDR3 spans 15 residues. CDR1 is DFQATT and CDR2 is SNEGSKA in the germline V gene (reference sequence). The CDR3 sequence: CSAPPASVSYNEQFF. The CDR3 DNA follows: TGCAGTGCCCCACCGGCTAGCGTCTCCTACAATGAGCAGTTCTTC.

The chain couples TRBV4-1 to TRBJ2-7; D gene ambiguous. CDR3 length: 14 amino acids. Between the trimmed V and J ends, which lost 4 bases and 4 bases, there was a span of 14 bases. CDR1 is MGHRA, CDR2 YSYEKL, per germline. The CDR3: CASSRTTSIYEQYF. The CDR3 DNA is TGCGCCAGCAGCCGAACGACAAGCATTTACGAGCAGTACTTC.

The chain combines TRBV29-1 with TRBJ1-2, with a possible D match to TRBD1 (5 bases). CDR1 and CDR2 from the germline V gene are SQVTM and ANQGSEA. The CDR3 has 15 amino acids. V was clipped by 4 bases and J by 5 bases, with 20 bases between them. The CDR3: CSVGPLMGVTYGYTF. For the CDR3, the DNA is TGCAGCGTTGGGCCCCTTATGGGGGTGACATATGGCTACACCTTC.

The chain has TRBV4-1 and TRBJ2-4; perhaps D is TRBD1 or TRBD2 (6 bases each). Germline V lookup: CDR1 MGHRA, CDR2 YSYEKL. This CDR3 spans 17 amino acids. Trimming stripped 4 bases from V and 0 bases from J, with 16 bases between. CDR3 amino acids: CASSPKEQGLAKNIQYF. CDR3 nucleotides: TGCGCCAGCAGCCCCAAAGAACAGGGACTAGCCAAAAACATTCAGTACTTC.

This clonotype was counted a few times. The CDR3 sequence: CASSYPNEQFF. CDR3 bases: TGTGCCAGCAGTTACCCCAATGAGCAGTTCTTC. The rearrangement joins TRBV6-2 or TRBV6-3 to TRBJ2-1; D remains ambiguous. V dropped 2 bases and J dropped 6 bases, with 2 bases sitting between them. Germline values: CDR1 MNHEY, CDR2 SVGEGT. This CDR3 has 11 amino acids.

The CDR3 DNA is TGTGCCAGCAGTGCATCAGGAGGAGGGAACACTGAAGCTTTCTTT. Translating gives CASSASGGGNTEAFF. The chain couples TRBV25-1 to TRBJ1-1; D unclear. The germline V gene has CDR1 MGHDK and CDR2 SYGVNS. V dropped 4 bases and J dropped 1 base, with 13 bases sitting between them. There are 15 residues in the CDR3.

The V call is TRBV15, the J call TRBJ1-2; 7 nucleotides align to TRBD1. CDR1 is LNHNV, CDR2 YYDKDF, per germline (reference sequence). V shed 0 bases, J shed 4 bases, and the junction held 5 bases outside the gene matches. The CDR3 covers 15 residues. CDR3 in amino acids: CATSRERGPGYGYTF. CDR3 in DNA: TGTGCCACCAGCAGAGAGAGGGGGCCAGGCTATGGCTACACCTTC.

The V call is TRBV28, the J call TRBJ2-7; D not certain. Trimming took off 1 base at V and 4 bases at J, with 14 bases between the two ends. The CDR3 has 15 residues. Per germline, CDR1 MDHEN and CDR2 SYDVKM. The chain's CDR3 is CASSLFGQKPYEQYF. The CDR3 region has the DNA TGTGCCAGCAGTTTATTTGGGCAGAAACCTTACGAGCAGTACTTC. The full variable domain, completed using reference TRBV28 and TRBJ2-7, is DVKVTQSSRYLVKRTGEKVFLECVQDMDHENMFWYRQDPGLGLRLIYFSYDVKMKEKGDIPEGYSVSREKKERFSLILESASTNQTSMYLCASSLFGQKPYEQYFGPGTRLTVT.

The chain carries TRBV3-1 and TRBJ1-1, with TRBD1 as a possible D gene (5 bases). Trimming cost V 0 bases and J 0 bases, with 14 bases left between them. The CDR3 spans 17 residues. From germline, CDR1 is LGHDT and CDR2 YNNKEL (reference sequence). This chain's CDR3 is CASSQELIDSMNTEAFF. The CDR3 DNA follows: TGTGCCAGCAGCCAAGAACTTATCGACAGCATGAACACTGAAGCTTTCTTT.

This sequence joins TRBV29-1 and TRBJ2-7; a weak D match, TRBD2 (5 bases). The V gene's germline CDR1 is SQVTM and CDR2 ANQGSEA. Trimming took off 2 bases at V and 3 bases at J, with 11 bases between the two ends. This CDR3 is 13 amino acids long. The CDR3 nucleotides are TGCAGCGTTGAAATGGGGAGTAGCTACGAGCAGTACTTC. This encodes CSVEMGSSYEQYF.

The chain links TRBV30 to TRBJ2-1; D is undetermined. The V and J ends lost 3 bases and 6 bases respectively, with 3 bases between them. There are 10 residues in the CDR3. Germline lookup yields CDR1 GTSNPN and CDR2 SVGIG (reference sequence). CDR3 region: CAWRANEQFF. CDR3 DNA sequence: TGTGCCTGGAGGGCCAATGAGCAGTTCTTC. Full variable domain (rest looked up from reference TRBV30 and TRBJ2-1): SQTIHQWPATLVQPVGSPLSLECTVEGTSNPNLYWYRQAAGRGLQLLFYSVGIGQISSEVPQNLSASRPQDRQFILSSKKLLLSDSGFYLCAWRANEQFFGPGTRLTVL.

The J gene is TRBJ2-1, the V gene TRBV15, with D perhaps matching TRBD2 (7 bases). The germline V gene has CDR1 LNHNV and CDR2 YYDKDF (reference sequence). The CDR3 runs to 15 residues. The germline V and J ends were trimmed by 3 bases and 8 bases, with 17 bases remaining between them. The CDR3 region is CATSRAPGGRDEQFF. CDR3 in DNA: TGTGCCACCAGCAGGGCCCCCGGGGGGCGCGATGAGCAGTTCTTC. Using reference TRBV15 and TRBJ2-1 for the parts outside the CDR3, the full variable domain is DAMVIQNPRYQVTQFGKPVTLSCSQTLNHNVMYWYQQKSSQAPKLLFHYYDKDFNNEADTPDNFQSRRPNTSFCFLDIRSPGLGDTAMYLCATSRAPGGRDEQFFGPGTRLTVL.

This rearrangement joins TRBV29-1 to TRBJ2-3; D is possibly TRBD2 (6 bases). Trimming shortened V by 0 bases and J by 1 base, and 17 bases separated the two germline ends. Looked up from germline, CDR1 is SQVTM and CDR2 is ANQGSEA. This CDR3 region has 17 residues. The CDR3: CSVEDPPSESRTDTQYF. The CDR3 DNA reads TGCAGCGTTGAAGATCCGCCTAGCGAGTCTCGCACAGATACGCAGTATTTT.

The genes are TRBV12-3 or TRBV12-4 and TRBJ2-7; D may be TRBD1 (5 bases). Trimming removed 5 bases from V and 2 bases from J, with 13 bases in between. This CDR3 spans 14 amino acids. The CDR3 is CASSPTANAYEQYF. CDR3 DNA: TGTGCCAGCAGTCCGACAGCGAATGCCTACGAGCAGTACTTC.

A note on this clonotype: A read error may produce the germline difference seen at one junction end. The gene calls are TRBV2 and TRBJ2-1; D is undetermined. Germline V gene lookup returns CDR1 SNHLY and CDR2 FYNNEI. This CDR3 contains 11 residues. This CDR3 reads CASSGHPGLVF. The CDR3 DNA reads TGTGCCAGCAGTGGACATCCTGGTTTGGTCTTC.